This TCR beta chain emerged from a study of immune heterogeneity within non-small cell lung tumors. Study-wide findings and caveats: Within each patient, tumor sites shared identical dominant CDR3 beta clonotypes and also held site-unique high-frequency clones. Individual patients largely had distinct high-frequency T-cell receptor beta clonotypes from one another.

The authors amplified TCR beta CDR3 by multiplex PCR with 32 V and 13 J primers. In TCRdb, the multiplex PCR reads were re-called with MiXCR into one record per CDR3 protein. Of about 4,700 distinct CDR3 sequences detected, roughly 19% appear once; the ten largest clones hold approximately 11%. This clonotype has just a few counts. Its antigen is currently unknown. The template consisted of bulk tumor genomic DNA, with 600 ng used per sample. Biopsies that were spaced far apart were taken, several per primary tumor, during surgery. Their non-small cell lung cancer was newly diagnosed and untreated, and the patients underwent curative surgery. The V gene lost 5 bases and the J gene lost 4 bases, with 3 bases spanning the gap. The CDR3 spans 11 residues. Per the germline V gene, CDR1 is SNHLY and CDR2 is FYNNEI.

This TCR was recovered from a man between 60 and 70 years old with non-small cell lung cancer. The chain carries TRBV2 and TRBJ2-1; D unresolved. The sequenced material came from lung tumor tissue. The CDR3 region has the DNA TGTGCCAGCAGTTTGTACAATGAGCAGTTCTTC. Translation gives CASSLYNEQFF.